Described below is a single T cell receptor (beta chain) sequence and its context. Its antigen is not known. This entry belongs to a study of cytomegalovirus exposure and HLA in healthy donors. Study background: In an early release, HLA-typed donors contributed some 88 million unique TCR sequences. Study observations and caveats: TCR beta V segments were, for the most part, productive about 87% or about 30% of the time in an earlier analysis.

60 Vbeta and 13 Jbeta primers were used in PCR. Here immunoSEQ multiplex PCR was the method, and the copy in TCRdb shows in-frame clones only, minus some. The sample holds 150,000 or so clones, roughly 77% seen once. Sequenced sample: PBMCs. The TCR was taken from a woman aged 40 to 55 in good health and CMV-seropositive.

The CDR3: CASSLQGGLRGSGNTIYF. CDR3 nucleotide sequence: TGTGCCAGCAGCTTACAGGGAGGTTTGAGGGGATCTGGAAACACCATATATTTT. The rearrangement uses TRBV7-9 and TRBJ1-3; maybe TRBD1 (5 bases). Germline V gives CDR1 SEHNR, CDR2 FQNEAQ (reference sequence). The CDR3 spans 18 residues. The V end was cut by 2 bases, the J end by 1 base, with 18 bases between.